This entry is about one T cell receptor (beta chain). This sample was included in a study of control samples from healthy donors and cancer patients. With 8 bases removed from V and 9 bases from J, the gap between germline ends came to 20 bases. CDR3 size: 15 residues. The germline V gene encodes CDR1 SNHLY and CDR2 FYNNEI. Sequencing was performed with immunoSEQ multiplex PCR; in TCRdb, only in-frame clones are kept and a portion is missing. The sample lists 30,000 to 40,000 clones, 86% occurring once. This clonotype was obtained from a woman between 35 and 50 years old with lung cancer. What was sequenced was PBMCs. V and J are TRBV2 and TRBJ1-6; a possible D gene is TRBD1 (6 bases). The CDR3 DNA is TGTGCCAGCTTACAGGGTCGAGATTTTATTTCACCCCTCCACTTT. Translated: CASLQGRDFISPLHF.